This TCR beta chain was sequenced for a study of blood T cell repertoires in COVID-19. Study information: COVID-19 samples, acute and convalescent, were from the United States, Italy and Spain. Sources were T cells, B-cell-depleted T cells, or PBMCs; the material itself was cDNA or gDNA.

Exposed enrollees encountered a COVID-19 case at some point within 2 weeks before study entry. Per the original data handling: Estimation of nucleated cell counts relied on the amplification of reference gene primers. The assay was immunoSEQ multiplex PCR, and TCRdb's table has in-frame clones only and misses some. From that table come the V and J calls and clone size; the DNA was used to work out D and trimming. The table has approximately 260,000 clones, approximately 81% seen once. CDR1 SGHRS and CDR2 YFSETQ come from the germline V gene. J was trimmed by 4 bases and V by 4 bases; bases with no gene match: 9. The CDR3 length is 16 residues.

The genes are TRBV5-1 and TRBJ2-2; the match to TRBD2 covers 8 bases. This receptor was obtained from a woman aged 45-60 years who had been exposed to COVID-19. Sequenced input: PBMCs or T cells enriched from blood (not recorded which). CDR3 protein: CASSLISGVGTGELFF. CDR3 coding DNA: TGCGCCAGCAGCCTCATTAGCGGGGTGGGCACCGGGGAGCTGTTTTTT.